The present T cell receptor beta chain was sequenced within a study of OX40 agonist ivuxolimab in advanced cancers. Study-level background: Cohort: 82.7% men, mean age approximately 60, aged about 20 to 90.

For this clone: Antigen unknown.

Study-wide points: CD4+ T cells averaged fewer expanded clones than CD8+ T cells.

The method was immunoSEQ multiplex PCR; TCRdb's version includes in-frame clones alone and lacks a portion of them. The table has almost 85,000 clones, about 91% seen once. Germline assignment: CDR1 SGHRS and CDR2 YFSETQ. The V end was cut by 4 bases, the J end by 1 base, with 8 bases between. The CDR3 spans 13 residues. The source was CD4+ or CD8+ T cells sorted from blood, collected in a trial of the OX40 agonist ivuxolimab. This clonotype was obtained from an adult with an advanced solid tumor such as melanoma, head and neck, liver or kidney cancer. The gene calls are TRBV5-1 and TRBJ2-5; no clear D gene. The CDR3 DNA reads TGCGCCAGCAGCACCCTGTTCCAAGAGACCCAGTACTTC. It translates to CASSTLFQETQYF.